This T cell receptor beta chain was recorded in a study of T cells in Graves' hyperthyroidism and ophthalmopathy. TCR beta CDR3 sequences were amplified from RNA transcripts. Carried out on the TCR CDR3, a first-round RT-PCR used the HTBI primer set. MiXCR, run by TCRdb on the multiplex PCR reads, gives a single entry per CDR3 protein. The table has 500,000 to 750,000 distinct CDR3 sequences, around 14% seen once. Per the germline V gene, CDR1 is SGDLS and CDR2 is YYNGEE. V lost 3 bases and J lost 2, with 14 bases in between. CDR3 length equals 15 residues. This receptor was obtained from a woman under 30 with Graves' ophthalmopathy. The sample was blood. The chain couples TRBV9 to TRBJ2-5; D ambiguous. CDR3 in DNA: TGTGCCAGCAGCGCTTCGTTCCCTCCTCAAGAGACCCAGTACTTC. Translation gives CASSASFPPQETQYF.